Listed below are T cell receptor beta chains from one sample, sequenced in a study of graft-versus-host responses after intestinal transplantation. Sequencing used immunoSEQ multiplex PCR; TCRdb keeps in-frame clones, though not all of them. The data contain 30,000 to 45,000 clones, roughly four fifths of them singletons. The sequencing here drew on PBMCs, taken around 1,000 days after transplant. Receptors originate from a human patient who received an intestinal transplant, so some T cells may come from the graft donor. Both conserved end residues are trimmed from each CDR3.

v_call	j_call	cdr3_aa
TRBV19	TRBJ2-6	ASSIGPGAGANVLT
TRBV7-2	TRBJ1-2	ASSPPDRVKLGYT
TRBV7-3	TRBJ2-3	ASSLSRNIDTQY
TRBV6-1	TRBJ1-3	ASSTGTGGNTIY
TRBV7-2	TRBJ2-1	ASSLVGLAGGSYNEQF
TRBV19	TRBJ2-3	ASGRDTQY
TRBV25-1	TRBJ1-5	ASSDRTPFHQPQH
TRBV6-1	TRBJ2-5	ASSEIGGHQETQY
TRBV2	TRBJ2-1	ASSPGGGTYNEQF
TRBV19	TRBJ1-2	ASSLGSGPAPVFYGYT
TRBV5-4	TRBJ2-2	ASSLGTRETGELF
TRBV10-3	TRBJ1-1	AITPDIVGTEAF
TRBV9	TRBJ1-4	ASSRQGSNEKLF
TRBV5-1	TRBJ1-4	ASSLDATGEGIEKLF
TRBV27	TRBJ1-2	ASSSVGRNGYT
TRBV29-1	TRBJ2-1	SGGLAGGRNEQF
TRBV28	TRBJ2-7	ASLTAGPQYEQY
TRBV6-1	TRBJ1-6	ASSAPGRYNSPLH
TRBV15	TRBJ2-1	ATSRERGGYNEQF
TRBV18	TRBJ1-2	ASSPPRIKLNYGYT
TRBV27	TRBJ1-2	ASGPEASNYGYT
TRBV5-4	TRBJ2-1	ASSPGLALYNEQF
TRBV6-1	TRBJ2-3	ASSDWPLKGDTQY
TRBV6-1	TRBJ2-1	ASSEAWRGRYNEQF
TRBV6-5	TRBJ1-2	ASSYRDGYGYT
TRBV2	TRBJ2-7	ASAGWTGQPGYWYEQY
TRBV5-1	TRBJ1-6	ASSLGQYSPLH
TRBV14	TRBJ2-3	ASSRTVTDTQY
TRBV5-8	TRBJ2-3	ASSLWGVGSLTDTQY
TRBV7-9	TRBJ1-6	ASRPLEHSPLH